Listed here are 28 T cell receptor beta chains from one sample, sequenced in a study of blood T cell repertoires in COVID-19 (dated by TCRdb to about 2020). Library generation was performed with the immunoSEQ multiplex PCR assay. Drawn from immuneACCESS, this table holds only the in-frame rearrangements with V and J called that TCRdb kept. Clones are partly lost; checked studies trace under half to an unresolved V gene and leave the rest unexplained. For this sample the table gives about 250,000 clones, of which 90% to 95% were detected only once. Together, the top ten hold approximately 2% of the sample. Sequences were obtained from PBMCs or T cells enriched from blood (not recorded which). The receptors here all came from a woman between 18 and 30 years old who had recovered from COVID-19.

J is TRBJ2-5 and V is TRBV2; perhaps TRBD1 as D (6 bases). V was shortened by 4 bases and J by 2 bases, with 14 bases between the two germline ends. From germline, CDR1 is SNHLY and CDR2 FYNNEI. This CDR3 region has 15 residues. CDR3 in DNA: TGTGCCAGCAGTGCAGGGGACCCCCTACAAGAGACCCAGTACTTC. Translating gives CASSAGDPLQETQYF. Variable domain in full (rest from reference TRBV2 and TRBJ2-5): EPEVTQTPSHQVTQMGQEVILRCVPISNHLYFYWYRQILGQKVEFLVSFYNNEISEKSEIFDDQFSVERPDGSNFTLKIRSTKLEDSAMYFCASSAGDPLQETQYFGPGTRLLVL.

The rearrangement uses TRBV29-1 and TRBJ1-1; the match to TRBD1 covers 9 bases. The germline V gene encodes CDR1 SQVTM and CDR2 ANQGSEA. The CDR3 extends over 13 amino acids. The J segment lost 8 bases and the V segment lost 5 bases, leaving 9 bases of the junction unmatched. For the CDR3, the DNA is TGCAGCGTTACACGGACAGGGGATTCGGAAGCTTTCTTT. This gives the protein CSVTRTGDSEAFF.

The chain links TRBV6-1 to TRBJ1-6; perhaps TRBD1 as D (6 bases). V was trimmed by 3 bases and J by 7 bases, leaving 13 bases between them. This CDR3 contains 15 residues. CDR1 is MNHNS, CDR2 SASEGT, per germline. The DNA for the CDR3 is TGTGCCAGCAGTGATAAGGGGGTTAAGAATTCACCCCTCCACTTT. Amino acids: CASSDKGVKNSPLHF.

The sample holds one count of this clone. This chain links TRBV7-6 with TRBJ1-2, with 7 bases aligning to TRBD1. The junction had 16 bases not matched to a gene; V was cut back by 1 base and J by 8 bases. CDR3 length: 17 amino acids. Germline V gene sequence: CDR1 SGHVS, CDR2 FNYEAQ. In DNA, the CDR3 is TGTGCCAGCAGCTTAGGAGGGACAGATTCCTTTATGTCGGGCTACACCTTC. Translated: CASSLGGTDSFMSGYTF.

The chain recombines TRBV19 with TRBJ2-2; 8 nucleotides agree with TRBD1. Germline V CDR1 and CDR2: LNHDA, SQIVND (reference sequence). The CDR3 contains 15 residues. Unmatched junction bases numbered 5, after V lost 8 bases and J lost 0 bases. CDR3: CASFDRGSNTGELFF. The CDR3 coding sequence is TGTGCCAGTTTCGACAGGGGCTCGAACACCGGGGAGCTGTTTTTT.

The chain carries TRBV10-1 and TRBJ1-2; the match to TRBD1 covers 9 bases. The V and J ends lost 4 bases and 3 bases, in that order; junction bases with no gene match: 0. The germline V gene encodes CDR1 WNHNN and CDR2 SYGVQD (reference sequence). CDR3 size: 13 residues. CDR3 amino acids: CASSGTGDYGYTF. DNA of the CDR3: TGCGCCAGCAGTGGGACAGGGGACTATGGCTACACCTTC.

The genes are TRBV9 and TRBJ1-3, with TRBD1 identical over 12 bases. The CDR3 extends over 15 amino acids. V shed 4 bases, J shed 7 bases, and the junction held 6 bases outside the gene matches. Germline V gene data show CDR1 as SGDLS and CDR2 as YYNGEE. This chain's CDR3 is CASSRGQGASNTIYF. In DNA form, the CDR3 reads TGTGCCAGCAGCAGGGGACAGGGGGCTTCGAACACCATATATTTT.

The chain recombines TRBV5-1 with TRBJ2-1, with TRBD2 as a possible D gene (5 bases). CDR3 length: 12 residues. V lost 0 bases and J lost 10, with 8 bases in between. In germline, CDR1 is SGHRS, CDR2 YFSETQ. The CDR3 spells CASSLAGIEQFF. The CDR3 region has the DNA TGCGCCAGCAGCTTGGCCGGGATAGAGCAGTTCTTC. The entire variable domain, with the rest obtained from reference TRBV5-1 and TRBJ2-1, is as follows: KAGVTQTPRYLIKTRGQQVTLSCSPISGHRSVSWYQQTPGQGLQFLFEYFSETQRNKGNFPGRFSGRQFSNSRSEMNVSTLELGDSALYLCASSLAGIEQFFGPGTRLTVL.

The chain links TRBV3-1 (or the pseudogene TRBV3-2) to TRBJ1-1, with 7 bases lining up with TRBD1. After removal of 3 bases from V and 6 bases from J, the junction contained 7 bases not matched to a gene. Germline assignment: CDR1 LGHDT and CDR2 YNNKEL (reference sequence). The CDR3 is 14 amino acids. For the CDR3, the DNA is TGTGCCAGCAGCCACCTGGACAGGTCTGCTGAAGCTTTCTTT. It codes for CASSHLDRSAEAFF.

The chain employs TRBV28 and TRBJ1-2, with TRBD1 as a possible D gene (5 bases). The germline V gene has CDR1 MDHEN and CDR2 SYDVKM. The CDR3 spans 12 residues. The V gene lost 10 bases and the J gene lost 4 bases, with 13 bases spanning the gap. The CDR3 spells CAITDTGYGYTF. Here the CDR3 DNA reads TGTGCCATCACGGACACCGGCTATGGCTACACCTTC.

In DNA, the CDR3 is TGTGCCAGCAGGGCAGGGTCGAACACTGAAGCTTTCTTT. Residues: CASRAGSNTEAFF. This rearrangement joins TRBV7-3 to TRBJ1-1, with D perhaps TRBD1 (5 bases). Deletions cut 6 bases from V and 1 base from J, with 9 bases between. Per germline, CDR1 SGHTA and CDR2 FQGTGA. The CDR3 consists of 13 residues.

The chain employs TRBV19 and TRBJ2-7; TRBD1 matches at 9 bases. The germline CDR1 and CDR2 sequences are LNHDA and SQIVND (reference sequence). The CDR3 consists of 14 residues. The V gene end was trimmed by 5 bases and the J gene end by 3 bases; junction bases not matched to a gene: 5. DNA of the CDR3: TGTGCCAGTAGTGCAGGACAGGGGTACTACGAGCAGTACTTC. This gives the protein CASSAGQGYYEQYF.

The chain recombines TRBV6-5 with TRBJ1-2, with TRBD1 matching over 9 bases. V was clipped by 6 bases and J by 5 bases; unmatched bases: 4. This CDR3 region has 13 residues. Germline-derived CDR1 and CDR2 are MNHEY and SVGAGI. The CDR3 DNA reads as TGTGCCAGCAGAACCGGGACAGGGTATGGCTACACCTTC. Translation gives CASRTGTGYGYTF.

The V gene is TRBV28, the J gene TRBJ2-1; 7 positions agree with TRBD1. CDR3 length: 15 residues. Germline CDR1 is MDHEN and CDR2 is SYDVKM. V lost 5 bases and J lost 1; bases outside the gene matches: 5. The CDR3 loop is CASSRRGQSYNEQFF. The CDR3 nucleotides read TGTGCCAGCAGTAGAAGGGGACAGTCCTACAATGAGCAGTTCTTC.

The rearrangement links TRBV5-1 to TRBJ2-1, with 8 bases lining up with TRBD2. Germline trimming cut 5 bases from V and 7 bases from J; bases unmatched to any gene: 8. Germline CDR1 is SGHRS and CDR2 is YFSETQ. The CDR3 length is 14 residues. The CDR3 reads CASRGKREFNEQFF. In nucleotides, the CDR3 is TGCGCCAGCAGAGGGAAGCGGGAGTTTAATGAGCAGTTCTTC.

The CDR3 sequence is CAISEKGGLDGYTF. The CDR3 nucleotides read TGTGCCATCAGTGAAAAGGGAGGGCTGGATGGCTACACCTTC. V usage is TRBV10-3 and J usage is TRBJ1-2, with D uncertain. The germline V and J ends were trimmed by 3 bases and 6 bases, with 14 bases remaining between them. Germline CDR1 reads ENHRY; CDR2 reads SYGVKD. This CDR3 has 14 amino acids.

This clone has more than one count but fewer than ten. V and J are TRBV15 and TRBJ1-1; D remains unclear. This CDR3 contains 14 residues. The V gene lost 1 base and the J gene lost 2 bases, with 8 bases spanning the gap. From germline, CDR1 is LNHNV and CDR2 YYDKDF (reference sequence). As DNA, the CDR3 is TGTGCCACCAGCAGAGCGAGGGCTAACACTGAAGCTTTCTTT. The encoded protein is CATSRARANTEAFF.

J is TRBJ2-5 and V is TRBV6-5; no clear D gene. The germline V gene encodes CDR1 MNHEY and CDR2 SVGAGI. Trimming shortened V by 5 bases and J by 0 bases, and 10 bases separated the two germline ends. The CDR3 covers 14 residues. The CDR3 is CASSTPTYQETQYF. CDR3 in DNA: TGTGCCAGCAGTACCCCTACGTACCAAGAGACCCAGTACTTC.

The V and J genes are TRBV9 and TRBJ2-1; D is perhaps TRBD2 (6 bases). V shed 0 bases and J shed 0 bases, with 10 bases lying between them. The CDR3 covers 16 residues. The germline V gene encodes CDR1 SGDLS and CDR2 YYNGEE. CDR3 residues: CASSVAAGSSYNEQFF. The CDR3 DNA reads TGTGCCAGCAGCGTAGCGGCGGGGAGCTCCTACAATGAGCAGTTCTTC.

The genes are TRBV10-1 and TRBJ1-2, with 8 bases matching TRBD1. The J segment lost 5 bases and the V segment lost 7 bases, leaving 21 bases of the junction unmatched. CDR1 and CDR2 from the germline V gene are WNHNN and SYGVQD (reference sequence). This CDR3 comprises 18 residues. The CDR3 DNA sequence: TGCGCCAGCAATAACACCTCCGAGGACAGGGACGAGACATATGGCTACACCTTC. Amino acids: CASNNTSEDRDETYGYTF.

The V gene is TRBV7-3, the J gene TRBJ1-2; 9 bases map to TRBD1. The J segment lost 4 bases and the V segment lost 5 bases, leaving 8 bases of the junction unmatched. CDR3 length: 15 amino acids. Germline V gene data show CDR1 as SGHTA and CDR2 as FQGTGA. The CDR3 here is CASSPTGQGPYGYTF. In nucleotides, the CDR3 is TGTGCCAGCAGCCCAACCGGACAGGGGCCCTATGGCTACACCTTC. Variable domain in full (rest from reference TRBV7-3 and TRBJ1-2): GAGVSQTPSNKVTEKGKYVELRCDPISGHTALYWYRQSLGQGPEFLIYFQGTGAADDSGLPNDRFFAVRPEGSVSTLKIQRTERGDSAVYLCASSPTGQGPYGYTFGSGTRLTVV.

The chain recombines TRBV12-3 or TRBV12-4 with TRBJ2-5; 8 bases agree with TRBD2. Unmatched junction bases numbered 0, after V lost 3 bases and J lost 3 bases. The CDR3 runs 13 residues. The CDR3 nucleotides read TGTGCCAGCAGTTTTAGCGGGGAAGAGACCCAGTACTTC. Amino acids: CASSFSGEETQYF.

V and J are TRBV12-5 and TRBJ2-2; D is perhaps TRBD1 (6 bases). CDR1 is LGHNT and CDR2 is FRNRAP in the germline V gene. Trimming took off 0 bases at V and 0 bases at J, with 8 bases between the two ends. The CDR3 consists of 16 residues. CDR3 nucleotides: TGTGCTAGTGGTTTGGTAACAGGGACGAACACCGGGGAGCTGTTTTTT. Amino acids: CASGLVTGTNTGELFF.

V is TRBV3-1 (or the pseudogene TRBV3-2) and J is TRBJ2-1; 8 bases are a match to TRBD2. Germline CDR1 is LGHDT and CDR2 is YNNKEL (reference sequence). Trimming at V came to 0 bases and at J to 3 bases, leaving 1 base not matched to a gene. The CDR3 is 15 amino acids. CDR3 sequence: CASSQESGSYNEQFF. The CDR3 coding sequence is TGTGCCAGCAGCCAAGAGAGCGGGAGCTACAATGAGCAGTTCTTC.

CDR3 sequence reads: CATTVRTSESDTQYF. CDR3 nucleotide sequence: TGTGCCACCACCGTCCGGACTAGCGAGTCGGATACGCAGTATTTT. The J gene is TRBJ2-3, the V gene TRBV19; the match to TRBD2 covers 9 bases. This CDR3 spans 15 amino acids. The germline V gene encodes CDR1 LNHDA and CDR2 SQIVND (reference sequence). Trimming took 10 bases from V and 6 from J; bases not matched to a gene: 14.

This clone was recorded once. The chain uses TRBV12-5 and TRBJ1-1; D might be TRBD1 (6 bases). CDR1 and CDR2 from the germline V gene are LGHNT and FRNRAP. The CDR3 loop spans 13 amino acids. V was cut by 7 bases and J by 3 bases, with 12 bases left in between. As DNA, the CDR3 is TGTGCTAGTGCTATAGGGGGGGACACTGAAGCTTTCTTT. Translated, it gives CASAIGGDTEAFF.

V gene TRBV19 combines with J gene TRBJ1-2; 9 nucleotides match TRBD1. The V gene's germline CDR1 is LNHDA and CDR2 SQIVND (reference sequence). V shed 7 bases and J 7 bases; nucleotides not matched to a gene: 7. The CDR3 loop spans 13 amino acids. The CDR3 bases are TGTGCCAGTAATAAACAGGGGGCGCGTGGCTACACCTTC. As protein: CASNKQGARGYTF.

The gene calls are TRBV6-5 and TRBJ1-4; a possible D gene is TRBD1 (5 bases). The CDR3 runs 12 residues. CDR1 and CDR2 (germline): MNHEY, SVGAGI. V gave up 6 bases and J gave up 8 bases, with 10 bases separating them. The CDR3 nucleotides read TGTGCCAGCAGGGGTAGGGGAGAAAAACTGTTTTTT. It encodes CASRGRGEKLFF.